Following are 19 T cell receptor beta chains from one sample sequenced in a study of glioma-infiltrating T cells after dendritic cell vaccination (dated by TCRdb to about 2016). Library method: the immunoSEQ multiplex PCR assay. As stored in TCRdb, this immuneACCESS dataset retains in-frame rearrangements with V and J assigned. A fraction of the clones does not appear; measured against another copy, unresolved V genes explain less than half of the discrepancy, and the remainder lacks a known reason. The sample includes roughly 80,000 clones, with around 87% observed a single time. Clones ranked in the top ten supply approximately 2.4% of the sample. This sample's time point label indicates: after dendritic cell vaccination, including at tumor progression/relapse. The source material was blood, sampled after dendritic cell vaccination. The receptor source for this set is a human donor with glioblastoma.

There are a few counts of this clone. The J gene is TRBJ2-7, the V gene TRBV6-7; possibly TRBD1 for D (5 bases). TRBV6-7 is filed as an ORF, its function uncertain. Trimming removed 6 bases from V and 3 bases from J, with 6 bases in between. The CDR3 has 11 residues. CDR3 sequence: CASRQGYEQYF. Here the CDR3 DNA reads TGTGCCAGCAGGCAGGGCTACGAGCAGTACTTC.

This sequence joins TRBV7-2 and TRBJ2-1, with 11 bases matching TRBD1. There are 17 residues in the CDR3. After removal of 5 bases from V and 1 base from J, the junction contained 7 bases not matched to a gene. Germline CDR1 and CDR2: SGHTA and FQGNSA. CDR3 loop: CASSRGQGAASYNEQFF. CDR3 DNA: TGTGCCAGCAGCCGTGGACAGGGGGCCGCGTCCTACAATGAGCAGTTCTTC. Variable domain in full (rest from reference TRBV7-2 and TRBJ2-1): GAGVSQSPSNKVTEKGKDVELRCDPISGHTALYWYRQSLGQGLEFLIYFQGNSAPDKSGLPSDRFSAERTGGSVSTLTIQRTQQEDSAVYLCASSRGQGAASYNEQFFGPGTRLTVL.

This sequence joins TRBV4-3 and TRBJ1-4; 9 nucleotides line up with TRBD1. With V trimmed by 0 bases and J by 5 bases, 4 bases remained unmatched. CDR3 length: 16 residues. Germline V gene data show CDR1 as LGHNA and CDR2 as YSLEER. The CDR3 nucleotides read TGCGCCAGCAGCCAAGAGGGAGACAGGGGGAATGAAAAACTGTTTTTT. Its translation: CASSQEGDRGNEKLFF.

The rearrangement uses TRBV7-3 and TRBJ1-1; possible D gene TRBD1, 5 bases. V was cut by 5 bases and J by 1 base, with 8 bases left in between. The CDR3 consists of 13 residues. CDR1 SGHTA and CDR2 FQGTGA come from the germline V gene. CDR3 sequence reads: CASSPGQNTEAFF. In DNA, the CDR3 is TGTGCCAGCAGCCCCGGACAGAACACTGAAGCTTTCTTT. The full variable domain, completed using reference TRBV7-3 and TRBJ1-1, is GAGVSQTPSNKVTEKGKYVELRCDPISGHTALYWYRQSLGQGPEFLIYFQGTGAADDSGLPNDRFFAVRPEGSVSTLKIQRTERGDSAVYLCASSPGQNTEAFFGQGTRLTVV.

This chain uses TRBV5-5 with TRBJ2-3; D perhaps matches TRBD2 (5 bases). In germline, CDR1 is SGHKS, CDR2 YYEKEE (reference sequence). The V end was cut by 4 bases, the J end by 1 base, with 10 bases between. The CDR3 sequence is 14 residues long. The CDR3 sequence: CASSGLGGTDTQYF. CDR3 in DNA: TGTGCCAGCAGCGGACTCGGCGGCACAGATACGCAGTATTTT.

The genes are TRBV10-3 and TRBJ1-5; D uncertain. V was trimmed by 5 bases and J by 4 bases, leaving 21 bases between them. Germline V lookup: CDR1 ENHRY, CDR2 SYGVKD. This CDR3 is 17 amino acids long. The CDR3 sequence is CAISLSLITSGNQPQHF. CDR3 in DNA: TGTGCCATCAGTTTATCCCTGATCACCTCGGGGAATCAGCCCCAGCATTTT.

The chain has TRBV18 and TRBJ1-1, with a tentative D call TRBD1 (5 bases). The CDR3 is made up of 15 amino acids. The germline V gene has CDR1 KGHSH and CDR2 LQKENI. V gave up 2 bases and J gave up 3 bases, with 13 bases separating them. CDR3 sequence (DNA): TGTGCCAGCTCACCAATCGGGGGTACGGACACTGAAGCTTTCTTT. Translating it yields CASSPIGGTDTEAFF.

DNA of the CDR3: TGTGCCAGCAGCCGCGGCATGAACACTGAAGCTTTCTTT. Amino acid sequence: CASSRGMNTEAFF. This chain connects TRBV7-9 to TRBJ1-1; unclear D gene. CDR1 is SEHNR and CDR2 is FQNEAQ in the germline V gene (reference sequence). The germline V and J ends were trimmed by 5 bases and 0 bases, with 7 bases remaining between them. CDR3 length: 13 amino acids.

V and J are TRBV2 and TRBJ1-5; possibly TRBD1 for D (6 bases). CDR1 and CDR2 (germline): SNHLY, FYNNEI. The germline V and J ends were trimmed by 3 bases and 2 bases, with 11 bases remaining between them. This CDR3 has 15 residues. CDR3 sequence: CASSDRGQRNQPQHF. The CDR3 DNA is TGTGCCAGCAGTGACCGAGGACAGCGCAATCAGCCCCAGCATTTT.

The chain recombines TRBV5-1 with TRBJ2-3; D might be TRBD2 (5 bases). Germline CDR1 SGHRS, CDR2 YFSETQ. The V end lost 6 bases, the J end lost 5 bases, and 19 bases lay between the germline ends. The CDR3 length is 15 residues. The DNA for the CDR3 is TGCGCCAGCAAGTCTGAAAGAGGGCCAGGAGATACGCAGTATTTT. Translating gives CASKSERGPGDTQYF.

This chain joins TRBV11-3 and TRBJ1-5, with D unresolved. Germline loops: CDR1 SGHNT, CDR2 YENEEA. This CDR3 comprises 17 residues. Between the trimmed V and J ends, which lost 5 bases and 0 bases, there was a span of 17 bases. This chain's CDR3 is CASSQGWIGLSNQPQHF. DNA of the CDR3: TGTGCCAGCAGCCAAGGGTGGATCGGACTTAGCAATCAGCCCCAGCATTTT. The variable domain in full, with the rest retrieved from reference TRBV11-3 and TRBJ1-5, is EAGVVQSPRYKIIEKKQPVAFWCNPISGHNTLYWYLQNLGQGPELLIRYENEEAVDDSQLPKDRFSAERLKGVDSTLKIQPAELGDSAVYLCASSQGWIGLSNQPQHFGDGTRLSIL.

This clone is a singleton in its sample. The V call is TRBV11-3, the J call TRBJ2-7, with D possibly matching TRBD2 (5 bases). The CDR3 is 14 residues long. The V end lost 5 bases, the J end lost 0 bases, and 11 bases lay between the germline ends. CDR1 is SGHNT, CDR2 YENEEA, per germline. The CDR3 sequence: CASSPDGNSYEQYF. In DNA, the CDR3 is TGTGCCAGCAGCCCAGACGGGAACTCCTACGAGCAGTACTTC. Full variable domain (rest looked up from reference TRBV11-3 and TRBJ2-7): EAGVVQSPRYKIIEKKQPVAFWCNPISGHNTLYWYLQNLGQGPELLIRYENEEAVDDSQLPKDRFSAERLKGVDSTLKIQPAELGDSAVYLCASSPDGNSYEQYFGPGTRLTVT.

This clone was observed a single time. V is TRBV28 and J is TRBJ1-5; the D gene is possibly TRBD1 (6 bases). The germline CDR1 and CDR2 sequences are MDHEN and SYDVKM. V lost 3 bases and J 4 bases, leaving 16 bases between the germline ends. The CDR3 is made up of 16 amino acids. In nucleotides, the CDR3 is TGTGCCAGCAGTTTGGGGCGAGACAGGAGAAATCAGCCCCAGCATTTT. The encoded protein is CASSLGRDRRNQPQHF. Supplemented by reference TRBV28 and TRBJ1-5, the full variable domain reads DVKVTQSSRYLVKRTGEKVFLECVQDMDHENMFWYRQDPGLGLRLIYFSYDVKMKEKGDIPEGYSVSREKKERFSLILESASTNQTSMYLCASSLGRDRRNQPQHFGDGTRLSIL.

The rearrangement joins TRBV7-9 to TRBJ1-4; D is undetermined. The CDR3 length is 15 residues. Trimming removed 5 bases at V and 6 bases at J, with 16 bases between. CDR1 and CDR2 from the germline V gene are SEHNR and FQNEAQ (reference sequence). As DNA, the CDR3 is TGTGCCAGCAGCCCAGCCGGGTCCCTAGATGAAAAACTGTTTTTT. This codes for CASSPAGSLDEKLFF. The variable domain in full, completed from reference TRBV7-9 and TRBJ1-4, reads DTGVSQNPRHKITKRGQNVTFRCDPISEHNRLYWYRQTLGQGPEFLTYFQNEAQLEKSRLLSDRFSAERPKGSFSTLEIQRTEQGDSAMYLCASSPAGSLDEKLFFGSGTQLSVL.

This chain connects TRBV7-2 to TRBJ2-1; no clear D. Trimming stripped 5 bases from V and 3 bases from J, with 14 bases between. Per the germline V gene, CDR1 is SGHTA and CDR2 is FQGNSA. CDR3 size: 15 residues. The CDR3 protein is CASSPAPRDYNEQFF. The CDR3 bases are TGTGCCAGCAGCCCCGCGCCTAGAGACTACAATGAGCAGTTCTTC.

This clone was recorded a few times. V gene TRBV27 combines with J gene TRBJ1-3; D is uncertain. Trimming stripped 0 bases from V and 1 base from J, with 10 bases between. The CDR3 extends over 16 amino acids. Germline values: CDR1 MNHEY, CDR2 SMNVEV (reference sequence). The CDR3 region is CASSLSWEGSGNTIYF. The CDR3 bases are TGTGCCAGCAGTTTATCGTGGGAGGGATCTGGAAACACCATATATTTT.

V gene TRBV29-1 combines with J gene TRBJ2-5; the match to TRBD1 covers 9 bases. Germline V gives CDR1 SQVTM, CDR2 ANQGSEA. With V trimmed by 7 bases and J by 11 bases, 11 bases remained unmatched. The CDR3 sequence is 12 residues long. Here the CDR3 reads CSGGDREREQYF. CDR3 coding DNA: TGCAGCGGGGGGGACAGGGAGAGGGAGCAGTACTTC.

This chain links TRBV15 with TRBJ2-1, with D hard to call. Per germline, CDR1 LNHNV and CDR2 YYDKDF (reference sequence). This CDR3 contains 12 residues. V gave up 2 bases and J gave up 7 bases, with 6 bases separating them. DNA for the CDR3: TGTGCCACCAGCAGATACAAGAATGAGCAGTTCTTC. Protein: CATSRYKNEQFF.

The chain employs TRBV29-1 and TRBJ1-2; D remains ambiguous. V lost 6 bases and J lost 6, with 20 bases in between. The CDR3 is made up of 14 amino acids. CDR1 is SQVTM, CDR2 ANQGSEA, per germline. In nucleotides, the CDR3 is TGCAGCGTCCCTGTGGGCCGGGGAGAGAATGGCTACACCTTC. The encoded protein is CSVPVGRGENGYTF. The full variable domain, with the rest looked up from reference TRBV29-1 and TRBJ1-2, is SAVISQKPSRDICQRGTSLTIQCQVDSQVTMMFWYRQQPGQSLTLIATANQGSEATYESGFVIDKFPISRPNLTFSTLTVSNMSPEDSSIYLCSVPVGRGENGYTFGSGTRLTVV.